These T cell receptor beta chains were read from a single sample in a study of OX40 agonist ivuxolimab in advanced cancers. The table came from immunoSEQ multiplex PCR; TCRdb's copy has only in-frame clones and leaves some out. This sample has approximately 70,000 clones, with around 83% found just once. Here the sequenced sample was CD4+ or CD8+ T cells sorted from blood, taken in a trial of the OX40 agonist ivuxolimab. The receptor source for this set is an adult with an advanced solid tumor such as melanoma, head and neck, liver or kidney cancer. Each CDR3 is given with its conserved first and last residue. D genes are given only for firm matches. Clone size is not always given. Where it is, it says once, few, many or a class for expanded clones.

TRBJ1-5,NA,TRBV5-6,NA,TGTGCCAGCAGCTTGGGGGGCGGGAATAGCAATCAGCCCCAGCATTTT,CASSLGGGNSNQPQHF
TRBJ2-3,NA,TRBV19,NA,TGTGCCAGTAGTCCCGGGAGACAATATACGCAGTATTTT,CASSPGRQYTQYF
TRBJ2-1,once,TRBV29-1,TRBD2,TGCAGCGTTGAAAAGCTGACTAGCGGGAGCAATGAGCAGTTCTTC,CSVEKLTSGSNEQFF
TRBJ2-7,NA,TRBV19,NA,TGTGCCAGTAGTATGTCAGGGGCGACAGGAGCGTACTTC,CASSMSGATGAYF
TRBJ2-7,NA,TRBV19,NA,TGTGCCAGTAGACCAGCGGAATCCTCCTACGAGCAGTACTTC,CASRPAESSYEQYF
TRBJ2-1,NA,TRBV5-1,TRBD1,TGCGCCAGCAGCTTGGGACAGGGTTACAATGAGCAGTTCTTC,CASSLGQGYNEQFF
TRBJ1-1,few,TRBV19,NA,TGTGCCAGTAGTATAAGTCCGAGGGTGACTGAAGCTTTCTTT,CASSISPRVTEAFF
TRBJ1-1,NA,TRBV6-6,NA,TGTGCCAGCAGGGAACCGGGACCAAGGGACACTGAAGCTTTCTTT,CASREPGPRDTEAFF
TRBJ1-5,once,TRBV2,NA,TGTGCCAGCAGTGAGGTCAGGGCTGGCGATCAGCCCCAGCATTTT,CASSEVRAGDQPQHF
TRBJ2-1,NA,TRBV29-1,TRBD1,TGCAGCGCCCCGGGACAGAGCTCCTACAATGAGCAGTTCTTC,CSAPGQSSYNEQFF
TRBJ1-2,NA,TRBV19,TRBD1,TGTGCCAGTAGTCCCGGACAGGGAGGAGGGTCTAACTATGGCTACACCTTC,CASSPGQGGGSNYGYTF
TRBJ2-2,NA,TRBV28,NA,TGTGCCAGCAGTTTCGGCGGGGAGCTGTTTTTT,CASSFGGELFF
TRBJ1-3,NA,TRBV5-1,NA,TGCGCCAGCAGCTTGATCGGATCCTCTGGAAACACCATATATTTT,CASSLIGSSGNTIYF
TRBJ2-2,NA,TRBV5-4,NA,TGTGCCAGCAGCATTATTGGCTACACCGGGGAGCTGTTTTTT,CASSIIGYTGELFF
TRBJ1-1,once,TRBV5-6,NA,TGTGCCAGCAGCTCTTTTAGACGGATCCAGAACACTGAAGCTTTCTTT,CASSSFRRIQNTEAFF
TRBJ2-1,once,TRBV4-1,TRBD2,TGCGCCAGCAGCCAAGCGCCTAGCGGACACTACAATGAGCAGTTCTTC,CASSQAPSGHYNEQFF
TRBJ1-3,NA,TRBV29-1,NA,TGCAGCGTGCAAACAGGGTCTGGAAACACCATATATTTT,CSVQTGSGNTIYF
TRBJ1-1,NA,TRBV5-1,NA,TGCGCCAGCACGGGTGCTTTGAACACTGAAGCTTTCTTT,CASTGALNTEAFF
TRBJ1-1,NA,TRBV7-2,NA,TGTGCCAGCAGCTTGGGACAGAACACTGAAGCTTTCTTT,CASSLGQNTEAFF
TRBJ2-5,NA,TRBV27,NA,TGTGCCAGCAGTTCCCCGTTTGTTCCAGGGACCCAGTACTTC,CASSSPFVPGTQYF
TRBJ2-7,once,TRBV7-2,NA,TGTGCCAGCAGCTTACAGCAGGGGTCGGTGGCCGAGCAGTACTTC,CASSLQQGSVAEQYF
TRBJ2-2,NA,TRBV6-5,NA,TGTGCCAGCAGGAAACTGGACACTAACACCGGGGAGCTGTTTTTT,CASRKLDTNTGELFF
TRBJ1-2,once,TRBV5-1,TRBD1,TGCGCCAGCAGCGTACAGGGGGCGGATGGCTACACCTTC,CASSVQGADGYTF